The present entry profiles one T cell receptor (beta chain) with its context. Recruitment covered some 25 US areas and drew participants whose ages spanned about 18 to 100 years. Clinical history reported by participants formed the basis on which cohorts were assigned. Contact with a PCR-confirmed or clinician-diagnosed COVID-19 case occurred within 2 weeks of entry. The source of the sample is a study of blood T cell repertoires in COVID-19. This CDR3 comprises 14 residues. Trimming shortened V by 6 bases and J by 4 bases, and 15 bases separated the two germline ends. In germline, CDR1 is LNHDA, CDR2 SQIVND (reference sequence). Clones were read by immunoSEQ multiplex PCR, and TCRdb kept only the in-frame ones, dropping some. The sample has some 190,000 clones; roughly 80% are singletons.

The sample consisted of PBMCs or T cells enriched from blood (not recorded which). The TCR originated in a man aged 55 to 70 who had been exposed to COVID-19. The chain has TRBV19 and TRBJ1-2; perhaps TRBD1 as D (5 bases). The CDR3, as DNA: TGTGCCAGTAGGTACAAGGGGTTCTCCTATGGCTACACCTTC. This codes for CASRYKGFSYGYTF.